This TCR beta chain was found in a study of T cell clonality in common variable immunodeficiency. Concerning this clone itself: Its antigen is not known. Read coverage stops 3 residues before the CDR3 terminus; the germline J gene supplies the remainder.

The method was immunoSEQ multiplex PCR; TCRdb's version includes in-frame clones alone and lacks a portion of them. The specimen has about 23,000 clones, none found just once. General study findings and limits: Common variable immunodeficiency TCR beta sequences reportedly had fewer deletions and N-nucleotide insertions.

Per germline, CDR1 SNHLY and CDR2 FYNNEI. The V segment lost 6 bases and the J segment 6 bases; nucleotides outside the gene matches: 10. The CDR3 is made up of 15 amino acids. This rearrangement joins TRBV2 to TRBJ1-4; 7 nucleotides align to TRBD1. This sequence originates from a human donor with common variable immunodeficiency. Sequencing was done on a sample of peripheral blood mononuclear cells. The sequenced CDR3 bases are TGTGCCAGCAGGGAGGTGGGACAGCGACATGAAAAA. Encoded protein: CASREVGQRHEK. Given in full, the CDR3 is CASREVGQRHEKLFF.